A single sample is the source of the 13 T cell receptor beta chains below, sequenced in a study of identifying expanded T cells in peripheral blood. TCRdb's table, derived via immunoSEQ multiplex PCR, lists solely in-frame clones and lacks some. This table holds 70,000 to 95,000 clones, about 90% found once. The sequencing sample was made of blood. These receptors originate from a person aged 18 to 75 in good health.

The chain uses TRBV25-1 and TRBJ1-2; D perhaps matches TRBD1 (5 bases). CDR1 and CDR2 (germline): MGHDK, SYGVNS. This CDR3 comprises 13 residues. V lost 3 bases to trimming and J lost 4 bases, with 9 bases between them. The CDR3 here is CASSETVTYGYTF. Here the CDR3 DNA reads TGTGCCAGCAGTGAGACAGTTACCTATGGCTACACCTTC.

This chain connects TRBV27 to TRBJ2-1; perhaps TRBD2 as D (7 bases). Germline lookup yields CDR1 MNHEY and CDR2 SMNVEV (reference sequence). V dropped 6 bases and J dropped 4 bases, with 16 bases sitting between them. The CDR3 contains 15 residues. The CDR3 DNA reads TGTGCCAGCAGGTCCGGGGGGCCCTCGTACAATGAGCAGTTCTTC. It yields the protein CASRSGGPSYNEQFF.

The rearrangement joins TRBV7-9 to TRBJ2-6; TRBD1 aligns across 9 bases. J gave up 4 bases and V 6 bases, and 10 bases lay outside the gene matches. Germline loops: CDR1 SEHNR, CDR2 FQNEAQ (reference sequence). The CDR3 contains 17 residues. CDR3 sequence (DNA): TGTGCCAGCAGAACGGGACAGGGATACTCGGGGGCCAACGTCCTGACTTTC. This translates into CASRTGQGYSGANVLTF.

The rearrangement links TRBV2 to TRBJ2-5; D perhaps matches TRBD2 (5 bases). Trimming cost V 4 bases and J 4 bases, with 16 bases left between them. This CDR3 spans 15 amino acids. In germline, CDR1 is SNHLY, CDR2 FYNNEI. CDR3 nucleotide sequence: TGTGCCAGCAGTGGGCAGCTAGCCGGTGGAGAGACCCAGTACTTC. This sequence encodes CASSGQLAGGETQYF.

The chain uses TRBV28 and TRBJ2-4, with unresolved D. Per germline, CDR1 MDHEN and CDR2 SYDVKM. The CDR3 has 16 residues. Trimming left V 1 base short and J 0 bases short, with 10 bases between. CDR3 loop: CASSLLEMEAKNIQYF. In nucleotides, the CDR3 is TGTGCCAGCAGTTTATTGGAAATGGAAGCCAAAAACATTCAGTACTTC.

CDR3 bases: TGTGCCAGCAGCTTAGTAGGGGCGTCCTCTGGAAACACCATATATTTT. This codes for CASSLVGASSGNTIYF. This chain connects TRBV11-2 to TRBJ1-3; D is possibly TRBD1 (5 bases). V was cut by 1 base and J by 0 bases, with 10 bases left in between. CDR1 and CDR2 (germline): SGHAT, FQNNGV. CDR3 length: 16 amino acids.

The CDR3 region has the DNA TGTGCCAGCAGCGCTCTCGGCCCAATAGGTAATCAGCCCCAGCATTTT. Translating gives CASSALGPIGNQPQHF. The chain is built from TRBV27 and TRBJ1-5; D is undetermined. Germline loops: CDR1 MNHEY, CDR2 SMNVEV (reference sequence). This CDR3 is built from 16 residues. V gave up 6 bases and J gave up 4 bases, with 19 bases separating them.

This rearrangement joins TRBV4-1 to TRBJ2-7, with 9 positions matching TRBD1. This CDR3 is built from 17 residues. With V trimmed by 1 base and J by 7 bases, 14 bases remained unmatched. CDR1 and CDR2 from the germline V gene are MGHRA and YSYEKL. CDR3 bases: TGCGCCAGCAGCCAAGCCCTGGCCGGGACAGGGTTGGGGGAGCAGTACTTC. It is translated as CASSQALAGTGLGEQYF.

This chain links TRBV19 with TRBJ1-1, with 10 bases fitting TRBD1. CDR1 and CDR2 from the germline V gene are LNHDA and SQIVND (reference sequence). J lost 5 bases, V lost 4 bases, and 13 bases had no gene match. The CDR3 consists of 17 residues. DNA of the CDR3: TGTGCCAGTAGTACCGGTGACAGGGGGCGAGGTGAAACTGAAGCTTTCTTT. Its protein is CASSTGDRGRGETEAFF. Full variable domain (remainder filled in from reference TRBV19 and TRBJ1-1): DGGITQSPKYLFRKEGQNVTLSCEQNLNHDAMYWYRQDPGQGLRLIYYSQIVNDFQKGDIAEGYSVSREKKESFPLTVTSAQKNPTAFYLCASSTGDRGRGETEAFFGQGTRLTVV.

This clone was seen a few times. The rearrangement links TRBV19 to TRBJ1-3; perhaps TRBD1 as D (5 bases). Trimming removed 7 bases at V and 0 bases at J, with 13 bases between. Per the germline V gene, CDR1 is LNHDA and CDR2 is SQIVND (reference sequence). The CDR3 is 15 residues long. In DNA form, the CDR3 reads TGTGCCAGTACAAATACAGGCCTCTCTGGAAACACCATATATTTT. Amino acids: CASTNTGLSGNTIYF.

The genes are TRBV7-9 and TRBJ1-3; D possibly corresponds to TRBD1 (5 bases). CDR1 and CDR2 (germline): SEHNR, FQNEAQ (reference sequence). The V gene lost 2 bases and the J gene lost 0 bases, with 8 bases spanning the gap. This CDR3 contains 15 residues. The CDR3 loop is CASSLQGLSGNTIYF. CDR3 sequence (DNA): TGTGCCAGCAGCTTACAGGGACTCTCTGGAAACACCATATATTTT.

The DNA of the CDR3 is TGTGCCAGCAGCTTTCTCATAGGGGCAGGGAAGGGAACTAATGAAAAACTGTTTTTT. Translation gives CASSFLIGAGKGTNEKLFF. The rearrangement joins TRBV7-9 to TRBJ1-4; D might be TRBD1 (5 bases). The CDR3 spans 19 residues. Germline V gene sequence: CDR1 SEHNR, CDR2 FQNEAQ (reference sequence). Trimming removed 3 bases at V and 1 base at J, with 21 bases between.

DNA of the CDR3: TGTGCCAGCAGCTCCACGTTTGGGACAGGGACAAATCAGCCCCAGCATTTT. Translation: CASSSTFGTGTNQPQHF. The chain links TRBV13 to TRBJ1-5; the match to TRBD1 covers 9 bases. The CDR3 is 17 residues long. V trimming: 4 bases; J trimming: 4 bases; junction bases outside the gene matches: 11. The germline CDR1 and CDR2 sequences are PRHDT and FYEKMQ (reference sequence).